This T cell receptor beta chain originates from a study of cytomegalovirus exposure and HLA in healthy donors. Whole-study results and caveats: Researchers catalogued about 150 TCR beta chains as cytomegalovirus-associated.

PCR used 60 Vbeta primers and 13 Jbeta primers. Assay used: immunoSEQ multiplex PCR; TCRdb lists only in-frame clones, some missing. This sample has 150,000 to 200,000 clones, with roughly four fifths found just once. When sampled, the donors appeared nominally healthy, though they likely had unrecorded immune exposures. Points on this clone: Its cognate antigen is unknown.

The CDR3 runs 15 residues. J was trimmed by 4 bases and V by 2 bases; bases with no gene match: 6. Germline V gene lookup returns CDR1 SGDLS and CDR2 YYNGEE. Sequenced input: PBMCs. This TCR was recovered from a woman aged 25-40 years in good health and CMV-seronegative. The gene calls are TRBV9 and TRBJ2-1; TRBD2 agrees at 7 bases. CDR3 protein: CASSVASGQYNEQFF. The CDR3 coding sequence is TGTGCCAGCAGCGTCGCTAGCGGACAATACAATGAGCAGTTCTTC.